The rows below give T cell receptor beta chains drawn from one sample of a study of shared clonotypes between healthy human individuals. Method: immunoSEQ multiplex PCR; TCRdb's copy keeps in-frame clones and lacks some. The sample consists of roughly 1 million clones, under 80% of them appearing once. Sequencing input: memory CD4+ T cells sorted from blood. Receptors were obtained from a man aged 18 to 29 in good health. Both conserved end residues are part of each CDR3. A D gene is named only where the DNA matches it firmly. The size field is filled for only some rows; it gives once, few, many or a size class.

cdr3_length: 14
v_call: TRBV6-1
clone_size: -
d_call: -
j_call: TRBJ1-5
cdr3_nt: TGTGCCAGCAGTGAAGTCGGGGGGGAGAGGCCCCAGCATTTT
cdr3_aa: CASSEVGGERPQHF

cdr3_length: 16
v_call: TRBV5-6
clone_size: -
d_call: -
j_call: TRBJ1-6
cdr3_nt: TGTGCCAGCAGCTCCTTCCGACAGCAAAGTAATTCACCCCTCCACTTT
cdr3_aa: CASSSFRQQSNSPLHF

cdr3_length: 14
v_call: TRBV11-3
clone_size: -
d_call: -
j_call: TRBJ2-3
cdr3_nt: TGTGCCAGCAGCTTAGGCGCCAGCACAGATACGCAGTATTTT
cdr3_aa: CASSLGASTDTQYF

cdr3_length: 14
v_call: TRBV9
clone_size: -
d_call: -
j_call: TRBJ2-5
cdr3_nt: TGTGCCAGCAGCGTAGGACAGCTCCAAGAGACCCAGTACTTC
cdr3_aa: CASSVGQLQETQYF

cdr3_length: 14
v_call: TRBV11-2
clone_size: -
d_call: TRBD2
j_call: TRBJ2-1
cdr3_nt: TGTGCCAGCATGTTCACTAGCGGATACAATGAGCAGTTCTTC
cdr3_aa: CASMFTSGYNEQFF

cdr3_length: 11
v_call: TRBV5-1
clone_size: once
d_call: -
j_call: TRBJ1-4
cdr3_nt: TGCGCCAGCAGACATAATGAAAAACTGTTTTTT
cdr3_aa: CASRHNEKLFF

cdr3_length: 14
v_call: TRBV27
clone_size: -
d_call: -
j_call: TRBJ1-1
cdr3_nt: TGTGCCAGCAGACTCAGAAGTTCGAACACTGAAGCTTTCTTT
cdr3_aa: CASRLRSSNTEAFF

cdr3_length: 15
v_call: TRBV5-1
clone_size: once
d_call: TRBD2
j_call: TRBJ2-1
cdr3_nt: TGCGCCAGCAGCCAGACTAGCGGGAGTGTCTATGAGCAGTTCTTC
cdr3_aa: CASSQTSGSVYEQFF

cdr3_length: 17
v_call: TRBV2
clone_size: -
d_call: TRBD2
j_call: TRBJ2-1
cdr3_nt: TGTGCCAGCAGTGAATTGGCTAGCGGGAGGGCGAACAATGAGCAGTTCTTC
cdr3_aa: CASSELASGRANNEQFF

cdr3_length: 13
v_call: TRBV13
clone_size: -
d_call: -
j_call: TRBJ2-3
cdr3_nt: TGTGCCAGCAGCTTATTAGCGACAGATACGCAGTATTTT
cdr3_aa: CASSLLATDTQYF

cdr3_length: 16
v_call: TRBV5-5
clone_size: -
d_call: TRBD1
j_call: TRBJ2-7
cdr3_nt: TGTGCCAGCAGCTCTCGGTCGACAGGGGGATCCTACGAGCAGTACTTC
cdr3_aa: CASSSRSTGGSYEQYF

cdr3_length: 13
v_call: TRBV27
clone_size: -
d_call: TRBD1
j_call: TRBJ2-3
cdr3_nt: TGTGCCACCAGACAGGGTATTACAGATACGCAGTATTTT
cdr3_aa: CATRQGITDTQYF

cdr3_length: 16
v_call: TRBV11-2
clone_size: -
d_call: -
j_call: TRBJ2-3
cdr3_nt: TGTGCCAGCAGCCTCTACAGGGTTGAGGAGGCAGATACGCAGTATTTT
cdr3_aa: CASSLYRVEEADTQYF

cdr3_length: 13
v_call: TRBV5-4
clone_size: -
d_call: -
j_call: TRBJ1-1
cdr3_nt: TGTGCCAGCAGCTTGCAGGGTAAGACTGAAGCTTTCTTT
cdr3_aa: CASSLQGKTEAFF

cdr3_length: 15
v_call: TRBV11-2
clone_size: -
d_call: TRBD1
j_call: TRBJ1-2
cdr3_nt: TGTGCCAGCAGCTTGCAACAGGGGCTTAACTATGGCTACACCTTC
cdr3_aa: CASSLQQGLNYGYTF

cdr3_length: 16
v_call: TRBV4-3
clone_size: -
d_call: TRBD2
j_call: TRBJ2-7
cdr3_nt: TGCGCCAGCAGCCAAGATAGGCGGGAGATCCCCTACGAGCAGTACTTC
cdr3_aa: CASSQDRREIPYEQYF

cdr3_length: 16
v_call: TRBV5-6
clone_size: -
d_call: -
j_call: TRBJ2-3
cdr3_nt: TGTGCCAGCAGCTTCATAGCCGGCCCGAGGGCAGATACGCAGTATTTT
cdr3_aa: CASSFIAGPRADTQYF

cdr3_length: 15
v_call: TRBV5-4
clone_size: -
d_call: -
j_call: TRBJ2-7
cdr3_nt: TGTGCCAGCAGCCCGAATGGAGGGAAGACCTACGAGCAGTACTTC
cdr3_aa: CASSPNGGKTYEQYF

cdr3_length: 14
v_call: TRBV5-1
clone_size: once
d_call: -
j_call: TRBJ1-3
cdr3_nt: TGCGCCAGCAGCAGACCCGAGTCTGGAAACACCATATATTTT
cdr3_aa: CASSRPESGNTIYF

cdr3_length: 13
v_call: TRBV27
clone_size: -
d_call: -
j_call: TRBJ2-1
cdr3_nt: TGTGCCAGCAGTTTTAGACTTTACAATGAGCAGTTCTTC
cdr3_aa: CASSFRLYNEQFF

cdr3_length: 11
v_call: TRBV10-3
clone_size: -
d_call: -
j_call: TRBJ2-7
cdr3_nt: TGTGCCACCGCCAGGGAATACGAGCAGTACTTC
cdr3_aa: CATAREYEQYF

cdr3_length: 13
v_call: TRBV19
clone_size: -
d_call: TRBD1
j_call: TRBJ2-5
cdr3_nt: TGTGCCAGTAGTGCCGGGACAGGGGGGTCCCAGTACTTC
cdr3_aa: CASSAGTGGSQYF

cdr3_length: 16
v_call: TRBV27
clone_size: -
d_call: TRBD1
j_call: TRBJ1-2
cdr3_nt: TGTGCCAGCAGTTCGCTGACAGGGAGTAGTAACTATGGCTACACCTTC
cdr3_aa: CASSSLTGSSNYGYTF

cdr3_length: 15
v_call: TRBV4-2
clone_size: -
d_call: -
j_call: TRBJ2-2
cdr3_nt: TGTGCCAGCAGCCAAGAAGTAGGAGGGACCGGGGAGCTGTTTTTT
cdr3_aa: CASSQEVGGTGELFF

cdr3_length: 15
v_call: TRBV6-5
clone_size: -
d_call: -
j_call: TRBJ1-5
cdr3_nt: TGTGCCAGCAGTTACTCGTCAGCCCCTAATCAGCCCCAGCATTTT
cdr3_aa: CASSYSSAPNQPQHF

cdr3_length: 18
v_call: TRBV18
clone_size: -
d_call: TRBD2
j_call: TRBJ2-7
cdr3_nt: TGTGCCAGCTCCCCCGGGACTAGCGGGAGTTCGAGCTCCTACGAGCAGTACTTC
cdr3_aa: CASSPGTSGSSSSYEQYF

cdr3_length: 14
v_call: TRBV5-5
clone_size: -
d_call: TRBD2
j_call: TRBJ2-7
cdr3_nt: TGTGCCAGCAGCCCGCGTAGCGGGACCTACGAGCAGTACTTC
cdr3_aa: CASSPRSGTYEQYF

cdr3_length: 16
v_call: TRBV28
clone_size: once
d_call: -
j_call: TRBJ2-2
cdr3_nt: TGTGCCAGCAGTCAAACCGGGACACCAAACACCGGGGAGCTGTTTTTT
cdr3_aa: CASSQTGTPNTGELFF

cdr3_length: 13
v_call: TRBV29-1
clone_size: -
d_call: -
j_call: TRBJ1-2
cdr3_nt: TGCAGCGTTGAATCCAGGATTGCTTATGGCTACACCTTC
cdr3_aa: CSVESRIAYGYTF

cdr3_length: 14
v_call: TRBV2
clone_size: -
d_call: TRBD1
j_call: TRBJ2-2
cdr3_nt: TGTGCCAGCAGGGGACAGGGCAACACCGGGGAGCTGTTTTTT
cdr3_aa: CASRGQGNTGELFF

cdr3_length: 11
v_call: TRBV7-2
clone_size: few
d_call: TRBD1
j_call: TRBJ1-1
cdr3_nt: TGTGCCAGCAGTCAGGGGGGTGAAGCTTTCTTT
cdr3_aa: CASSQGGEAFF

cdr3_length: 13
v_call: TRBV10-3
clone_size: -
d_call: TRBD1
j_call: TRBJ1-6
cdr3_nt: TGTGCCACGCGGACAGGGTACCCTTCACCCCTCCACTTT
cdr3_aa: CATRTGYPSPLHF

cdr3_length: 15
v_call: TRBV4-1
clone_size: -
d_call: -
j_call: TRBJ1-5
cdr3_nt: TGCGCCAGCAGCCATTCTTCGTTTAGCAATCAGCCCCAGCATTTT
cdr3_aa: CASSHSSFSNQPQHF

cdr3_length: 15
v_call: TRBV19
clone_size: -
d_call: -
j_call: TRBJ2-2
cdr3_nt: TGTGCCAGTAGTATCGGGAAGGGTAACACCGGGGAGCTGTTTTTT
cdr3_aa: CASSIGKGNTGELFF

cdr3_length: 13
v_call: TRBV5-6
clone_size: -
d_call: -
j_call: TRBJ1-4
cdr3_nt: TGTGCCAGCAGCAAACCGAGTAATGAAAAACTGTTTTTT
cdr3_aa: CASSKPSNEKLFF

cdr3_length: 14
v_call: TRBV19
clone_size: -
d_call: -
j_call: TRBJ2-4
cdr3_nt: TGTGCCAGTAGTATCAACGGGATAGGGGGCATTCAGTACTTC
cdr3_aa: CASSINGIGGIQYF

cdr3_length: 15
v_call: TRBV5-6
clone_size: once
d_call: -
j_call: TRBJ2-7
cdr3_nt: TGTGCCAGCAGCTTGGAGTTGCAGAGCTTCTACGAGCAGTACTTC
cdr3_aa: CASSLELQSFYEQYF

cdr3_length: 13
v_call: TRBV28
clone_size: few
d_call: -
j_call: TRBJ2-7
cdr3_nt: TGTGCCAGCAGTCAGATAAACTCCTACGAGCAGTACTTC
cdr3_aa: CASSQINSYEQYF

cdr3_length: 15
v_call: TRBV5-1
clone_size: -
d_call: TRBD2
j_call: TRBJ2-1
cdr3_nt: TGCGCCAGCAGCTTGGTAGCGGGAGTGAACAATGAGCAGTTCTTC
cdr3_aa: CASSLVAGVNNEQFF

cdr3_length: 12
v_call: TRBV5-5
clone_size: once
d_call: -
j_call: TRBJ1-3
cdr3_nt: TGTGCCAGCCAAAGGGCTGGAAACACCATATATTTT
cdr3_aa: CASQRAGNTIYF

cdr3_length: 13
v_call: TRBV18
clone_size: -
d_call: TRBD2
j_call: TRBJ2-2
cdr3_nt: TGTGCCAGCTCACCCCTAGCGGCCGGGGAGCTGTTTTTT
cdr3_aa: CASSPLAAGELFF

cdr3_length: 15
v_call: TRBV9
clone_size: -
d_call: TRBD1
j_call: TRBJ1-4
cdr3_nt: TGTGCCAGCAGCGGAACAGGGGAGGGAAATGAAAAACTGTTTTTT
cdr3_aa: CASSGTGEGNEKLFF

cdr3_length: 10
v_call: TRBV29-1
clone_size: -
d_call: -
j_call: TRBJ1-1
cdr3_nt: TGCAGCGTCGGGCCGAAGGGAGCTTTCTTT
cdr3_aa: CSVGPKGAFF

cdr3_length: 14
v_call: TRBV28
clone_size: -
d_call: -
j_call: TRBJ1-4
cdr3_nt: TGTGCCAGCAGTCGACAGGCGACTTATGAAAAACTGTTTTTT
cdr3_aa: CASSRQATYEKLFF

cdr3_length: 14
v_call: TRBV10-2
clone_size: -
d_call: TRBD2
j_call: TRBJ2-1
cdr3_nt: TGCGCCAGCAGTGCGGGGGGGTACTACAATGAGCAGTTCTTC
cdr3_aa: CASSAGGYYNEQFF

cdr3_length: 15
v_call: TRBV4-1
clone_size: -
d_call: TRBD2
j_call: TRBJ2-3
cdr3_nt: TGCGCCAGCAGCCAACCAGCGGGAAATGGTTATACGCAGTATTTT
cdr3_aa: CASSQPAGNGYTQYF

cdr3_length: 16
v_call: TRBV6-1
clone_size: -
d_call: TRBD1
j_call: TRBJ1-5
cdr3_nt: TGTGCCAGCAGTGAGCGGACAGGGTATAGCAATCAGCCCCAGCATTTT
cdr3_aa: CASSERTGYSNQPQHF

cdr3_length: 16
v_call: TRBV5-1
clone_size: -
d_call: -
j_call: TRBJ1-1
cdr3_nt: TGCGCCAGCAGCGCGGAGCTAGCAGGTCGGAACACTGAAGCTTTCTTT
cdr3_aa: CASSAELAGRNTEAFF

cdr3_length: 11
v_call: TRBV30
clone_size: -
d_call: -
j_call: TRBJ2-7
cdr3_nt: TGTGCCTGGCAAGACAGCTACGAGCAGTACTTC
cdr3_aa: CAWQDSYEQYF

cdr3_length: 16
v_call: TRBV4-3
clone_size: few
d_call: -
j_call: TRBJ2-7
cdr3_nt: TGCGCCAGCAGCCAAGATAATTCGGTGCGCCGATACGAGCAGTACTTC
cdr3_aa: CASSQDNSVRRYEQYF

cdr3_length: 13
v_call: TRBV5-1
clone_size: -
d_call: -
j_call: TRBJ2-5
cdr3_nt: TGCGCCAGCAGCTTGGGACAGGCGGGCGGCCAGTACTTC
cdr3_aa: CASSLGQAGGQYF

cdr3_length: 17
v_call: TRBV5-4
clone_size: once
d_call: TRBD1
j_call: TRBJ2-3
cdr3_nt: TGTGCCAGCAGCCCAGGGGGAGCCCGACCTAGCACAGATACGCAGTATTTT
cdr3_aa: CASSPGGARPSTDTQYF

cdr3_length: 14
v_call: TRBV6-1
clone_size: -
d_call: TRBD2
j_call: TRBJ2-7
cdr3_nt: TGTGCCAGCAGTGTGGGACTAGTAACGTACGAGCAGTACTTC
cdr3_aa: CASSVGLVTYEQYF